The 24 T cell receptor beta chains below come from one sample, sequenced in a study of blood T cell repertoires in COVID-19. Generated by immunoSEQ multiplex PCR, the TCRdb table keeps only in-frame clones and is missing some. The sample holds about 200,000 clones; 70% to 90% are singletons and the top ten take 5% to 7.5%. Sequencing input: peripheral blood. The receptor source for this set is a middle-aged woman who had recovered from COVID-19.

V is TRBV7-2 and J is TRBJ2-1; D is uncertain. The ends were cut back, 0 bases at V and 8 bases at J, with 8 bases in the middle. The CDR3 length is 13 residues. Germline CDR1 is SGHTA and CDR2 is FQGNSA. Here the CDR3 DNA reads TGTGCCAGCAGCTTAGCTGCCCGCGATGAGCAGTTCTTC. It encodes CASSLAARDEQFF.

This clone was counted once. V is TRBV24-1 and J is TRBJ2-6; tentative D call: TRBD1 (6 bases). There are 16 residues in the CDR3. Trimming took 4 bases from V and 0 from J, leaving 9 bases between them. Germline loops: CDR1 KGHDR, CDR2 SFDVKD. As DNA, the CDR3 is TGTGCCACCAGTGACCAACAGGGCTCTGGGGCCAACGTCCTGACTTTC. Its protein product is CATSDQQGSGANVLTF.

This chain connects TRBV9 to TRBJ1-2; 9 bases agree with TRBD1. The CDR3 consists of 14 residues. Germline V gene lookup returns CDR1 SGDLS and CDR2 YYNGEE. V lost 3 bases, J lost 7 bases, and 7 bases stayed unmatched. CDR3 sequence: CASSDMGQGPGYTF. For the CDR3, the DNA is TGTGCCAGCAGCGATATGGGACAGGGACCTGGCTACACCTTC. The full variable domain, with the rest looked up from reference TRBV9 and TRBJ1-2, is DSGVTQTPKHLITATGQRVTLRCSPRSGDLSVYWYQQSLDQGLQFLIQYYNGEERAKGNILERFSAQQFPDLHSELNLSSLELGDSALYFCASSDMGQGPGYTFGSGTRLTVV.

This chain uses TRBV30 with TRBJ1-5, with 7 bases identical to TRBD1. Unmatched junction bases numbered 24, after V lost 2 bases and J lost 11 bases. Germline V CDR1 and CDR2: GTSNPN, SVGIG (reference sequence). CDR3 length: 18 residues. The CDR3 DNA reads TGTGCCTGGAGTCGTAGACCGGGACAGCGAGGCGGCCCCCGGGCCCAGCATTTT. Translating it yields CAWSRRPGQRGGPRAQHF. Looking up the rest from reference TRBV30 and TRBJ1-5 gives the full variable domain: SQTIHQWPATLVQPVGSPLSLECTVEGTSNPNLYWYRQAAGRGLQLLFYSVGIGQISSEVPQNLSASRPQDRQFILSSKKLLLSDSGFYLCAWSRRPGQRGGPRAQHFGDGTRLSIL.

V and J are TRBV6-2 or TRBV6-3 and TRBJ2-5, with 7 bases identical to TRBD2. With V trimmed by 2 bases and J by 12 bases, 3 bases remained unmatched. Germline CDR1 reads MNHEY; CDR2 reads SVGEGT. The CDR3 sequence is 11 residues long. The CDR3 sequence is CASSYGLGEYF. CDR3 in DNA: TGTGCCAGCAGTTACGGACTAGGGGAGTACTTC.

The V call is TRBV2, the J call TRBJ2-2; TRBD2 aligns across 13 bases. The CDR3 is 17 residues long. The trim removed 6 bases at V and 1 base at J, leaving 5 bases unmatched. CDR1 is SNHLY and CDR2 is FYNNEI in the germline V gene. The CDR3 DNA reads TGTGCCAGCAGAAGACTAGCGGGAGGAGGGAACACCGGGGAGCTGTTTTTT. Translation: CASRRLAGGGNTGELFF.

This clone was observed a single time. This chain links TRBV30 with TRBJ2-2, with no clear D. Trimming stripped 2 bases from V and 3 bases from J, with 10 bases between. The germline V gene encodes CDR1 GTSNPN and CDR2 SVGIG (reference sequence). CDR3 length: 14 amino acids. CDR3 nucleotide sequence: TGTGCCTGGAGTCCGGGTTTTGACACCGGGGAGCTGTTTTTT. Encoded protein: CAWSPGFDTGELFF.

CDR3 DNA sequence: TGTGCCAGTAGTATAAGCGGGAGGGCAGATACGCAGTATTTT. This encodes CASSISGRADTQYF. The V call is TRBV19, the J call TRBJ2-3; 10 bases map to TRBD2. CDR1 and CDR2 (germline): LNHDA, SQIVND (reference sequence). V shed 2 bases and J 4 bases; nucleotides not matched to a gene: 0. The CDR3 has 14 residues.

V is TRBV19 and J is TRBJ2-5; 14 bases are shared with TRBD2. The junction had 7 bases not matched to a gene; V was cut back by 6 bases and J by 7 bases. Germline V gives CDR1 LNHDA, CDR2 SQIVND (reference sequence). The CDR3 spans 15 residues. The CDR3 nucleotides read TGTGCCAGTAGCCAGACTAGCGGGAGGGGGGGGACCCAGTACTTC. This codes for CASSQTSGRGGTQYF.

V and J are TRBV18 and TRBJ1-2, with 11 bases aligning to TRBD1. This CDR3 has 17 residues. The germline gives CDR1 KGHSH, CDR2 LQKENI. V trimming: 3 bases; J trimming: 0 bases; junction bases outside the gene matches: 6. CDR3 coding DNA: TGTGCCAGCTCACCTACGGACAGGGGGCTAGCTAACTATGGCTACACCTTC. This sequence encodes CASSPTDRGLANYGYTF.

V gene TRBV5-1 combines with J gene TRBJ2-7, with a tentative D call TRBD2 (5 bases). The CDR3 consists of 14 residues. The ends were cut back, 2 bases at V and 4 bases at J, with 13 bases in the middle. CDR1 SGHRS and CDR2 YFSETQ come from the germline V gene. In DNA form, the CDR3 reads TGCGCCAGCAGCTTCCGGACTCCCGAATACGAGCAGTACTTC. This sequence encodes CASSFRTPEYEQYF.

The chain recombines TRBV27 with TRBJ2-7; 10 nucleotides match TRBD1. The CDR3 has 15 residues. CDR1 is MNHEY and CDR2 is SMNVEV in the germline V gene (reference sequence). The V and J ends lost 6 bases and 3 bases, in that order; junction bases with no gene match: 8. CDR3 sequence: CASSPGDRGLYEQYF. DNA of the CDR3: TGTGCCAGCAGCCCAGGGGACAGGGGACTCTACGAGCAGTACTTC.

This clone has a single count. The chain has TRBV4-3 and TRBJ2-1; D may be TRBD2 (6 bases). Germline loops: CDR1 LGHNA, CDR2 YSLEER. V lost 0 bases, J lost 6 bases, and 15 bases lay in between. The CDR3 consists of 16 residues. The CDR3 DNA sequence: TGCGCCAGCAGCCAAGAGAGCGTGGCGGGGCGCAATGAGCAGTTCTTC. This codes for CASSQESVAGRNEQFF.

The rearrangement joins TRBV3-1 (or the pseudogene TRBV3-2) to TRBJ2-1; 9 nucleotides match TRBD1. This CDR3 comprises 15 residues. Losses at the gene ends were 4 bases for V and 4 bases for J; bases not matched to a gene: 5. Germline CDR1 reads LGHDT; CDR2 reads YNNKEL (reference sequence). CDR3 sequence reads: CASSRWTGDYNEQFF. Here the CDR3 DNA reads TGTGCCAGCAGCCGTTGGACAGGGGATTACAATGAGCAGTTCTTC.

The rearrangement links TRBV9 to TRBJ2-7; possibly TRBD2 for D (6 bases). The germline gives CDR1 SGDLS, CDR2 YYNGEE. Trimming cost V 0 bases and J 0 bases, with 13 bases left between them. This CDR3 region has 16 residues. CDR3 amino acids: CASSVDASESSYEQYF. DNA for the CDR3: TGTGCCAGCAGCGTAGATGCTAGCGAGAGCTCCTACGAGCAGTACTTC.

The chain couples TRBV30 to TRBJ1-1, with unresolved D. V lost 1 base and J lost 4, with 10 bases in between. The CDR3 has 13 residues. Looked up from germline, CDR1 is GTSNPN and CDR2 is SVGIG (reference sequence). CDR3 region: CAWSGFLSTEAFF. The CDR3 nucleotides read TGTGCCTGGAGTGGCTTCCTGAGCACTGAAGCTTTCTTT.

V is TRBV7-3 and J is TRBJ1-2, with a tentative D call TRBD1 (5 bases). Germline-derived CDR1 and CDR2 are SGHTA and FQGTGA. V was cut by 3 bases and J by 6 bases, with 17 bases left in between. The CDR3 runs 15 residues. The CDR3 here is CASSLGGGGTDGYTF. In DNA form, the CDR3 reads TGTGCCAGCAGCTTGGGAGGTGGAGGGACGGATGGCTACACCTTC.

The gene calls are TRBV29-1 and TRBJ1-5, with D uncertain. V lost 6 bases and J 5 bases, leaving 5 bases between the germline ends. This CDR3 is 10 amino acids long. The germline CDR1 and CDR2 sequences are SQVTM and ANQGSEA. In nucleotides, the CDR3 is TGCAGCGTCGGGGATCAGCCCCAGCATTTT. Protein product: CSVGDQPQHF.

Only a few counts were recorded for this clone. The chain joins TRBV2 to TRBJ2-2; D possibly corresponds to TRBD1 (5 bases). V was pared by 6 bases and J by 0 bases, with 8 bases between. The CDR3 extends over 14 amino acids. The V gene's germline CDR1 is SNHLY and CDR2 FYNNEI. The CDR3 DNA is TGTGCCAGCAGGGCACAGGCGAACACCGGGGAGCTGTTTTTT. Its translation is CASRAQANTGELFF.

V gene TRBV5-1 combines with J gene TRBJ1-6, with TRBD1 matching over 7 bases. The CDR3 is made up of 16 amino acids. After removal of 1 base from V and 8 bases from J, the junction contained 9 bases not matched to a gene. Germline CDR1 SGHRS, CDR2 YFSETQ. This CDR3 reads CASSLIGTVGDSPLHF. CDR3 sequence (DNA): TGCGCCAGCAGCTTGATTGGGACAGTCGGCGATTCACCCCTCCACTTT.

The V gene is TRBV19, the J gene TRBJ1-5; no firm D call. The CDR3 has 14 residues. Germline CDR1 and CDR2: LNHDA and SQIVND (reference sequence). V was trimmed by 10 bases and J by 2 bases, leaving 15 bases between them. The CDR3 loop reads CATSTPMGNQPQHF. Written as DNA, the CDR3 is TGTGCCACCTCGACACCGATGGGCAATCAGCCCCAGCATTTT. Using reference TRBV19 and TRBJ1-5 for the parts outside the CDR3, the full variable domain is DGGITQSPKYLFRKEGQNVTLSCEQNLNHDAMYWYRQDPGQGLRLIYYSQIVNDFQKGDIAEGYSVSREKKESFPLTVTSAQKNPTAFYLCATSTPMGNQPQHFGDGTRLSIL.

This clone was detected once. This chain connects TRBV4-2 to TRBJ1-1; D is possibly TRBD1 (6 bases). Between the trimmed V and J ends, which lost 1 base and 4 bases, there was a span of 10 bases. Germline CDR1 is LGHNA and CDR2 is YNFKEQ. CDR3 length: 14 residues. CDR3 in amino acids: CASSQGGLGTEAFF. The DNA of the CDR3 is TGTGCCAGCAGCCAAGGGGGGCTGGGCACTGAAGCTTTCTTT.

The V and J genes are TRBV27 and TRBJ2-4, with 10 bases matching TRBD2. Germline assignment: CDR1 MNHEY and CDR2 SMNVEV (reference sequence). J lost 8 bases, V lost 2 bases, and 6 bases had no gene match. This CDR3 comprises 15 residues. The CDR3 region is CASSLTAGGFDIQYF. Here the CDR3 DNA reads TGTGCCAGCAGTTTAACAGCGGGAGGGTTCGACATTCAGTACTTC.

The V and J genes are TRBV18 and TRBJ2-3; D ambiguous. With 6 bases removed from V and 1 base from J, the gap between germline ends came to 14 bases. The CDR3 is 15 residues long. Germline V CDR1 and CDR2: KGHSH, LQKENI. CDR3 residues: CASSLGFPGTDTQYF. In DNA form, the CDR3 reads TGTGCCAGCTCCCTAGGCTTTCCCGGCACAGATACGCAGTATTTT.